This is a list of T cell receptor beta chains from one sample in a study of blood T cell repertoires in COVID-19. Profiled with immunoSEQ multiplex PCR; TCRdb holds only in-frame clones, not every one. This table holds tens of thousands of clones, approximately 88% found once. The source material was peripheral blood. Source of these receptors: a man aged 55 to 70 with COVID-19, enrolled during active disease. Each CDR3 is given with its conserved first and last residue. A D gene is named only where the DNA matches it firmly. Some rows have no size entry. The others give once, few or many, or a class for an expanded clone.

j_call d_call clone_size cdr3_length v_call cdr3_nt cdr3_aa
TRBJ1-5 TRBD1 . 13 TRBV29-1 TGCAGCGTTTCACAGGGGGCGGGTCAGCCCCAGCATTTT CSVSQGAGQPQHF
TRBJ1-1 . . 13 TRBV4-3 TGCGCCAGCAGCCAAGAACCGAGGACTGAAGCTTTCTTT CASSQEPRTEAFF
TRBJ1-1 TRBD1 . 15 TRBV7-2 TGTGCCAGCAGCTCACAGGGGGCGGTCGACACTGAAGCTTTCTTT CASSSQGAVDTEAFF
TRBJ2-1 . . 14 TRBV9 TGTGCCAGCAGCGTAGACGGGACTTATAGTGAGCAGTTCTTC CASSVDGTYSEQFF
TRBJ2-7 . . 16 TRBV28 TGTGCCAGCAGTTTGGCCCCAGGGGACGTCTCCTACGAGCAGTACTTC CASSLAPGDVSYEQYF
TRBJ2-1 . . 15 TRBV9 TGTGCCAGCAGCGTAGCGGCGGATCCCTACAATGAGCAGTTCTTC CASSVAADPYNEQFF
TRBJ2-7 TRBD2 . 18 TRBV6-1 TGTGCCAGCAGTGAAGCGAGACATCCTAGCGGGGCCTCCTACGAGCAGTACTTC CASSEARHPSGASYEQYF
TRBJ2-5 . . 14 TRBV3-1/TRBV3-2 TGTGCCAGCAGCCACGACACCTTCCAAGAGACCCAGTACTTC CASSHDTFQETQYF
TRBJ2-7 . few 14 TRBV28 TGTGCCAGCAGTGGACGACAGGTTTCCTACGAGCAGTACTTC CASSGRQVSYEQYF
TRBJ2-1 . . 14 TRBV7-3 TGTGCCAGCAGCTTCTCCGGACTGGGGAATGAGCAGTTCTTC CASSFSGLGNEQFF
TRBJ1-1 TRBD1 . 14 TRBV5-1 TGCGCCAGCAGCGGAGGACAGGGAATGACTGAAGCTTTCTTT CASSGGQGMTEAFF
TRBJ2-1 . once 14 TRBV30 TGTGCCTCCACTAATCGGCGGGCCTACAATGAGCAGTTCTTC CASTNRRAYNEQFF
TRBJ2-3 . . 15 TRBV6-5 TGTGCCAGCAGGTCAACAGGGGGGGACCCAGATACGCAGTATTTT CASRSTGGDPDTQYF
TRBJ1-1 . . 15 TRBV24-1 TGTGCCACCAGTGATGCCGACAGCATGAACACTGAAGCTTTCTTT CATSDADSMNTEAFF
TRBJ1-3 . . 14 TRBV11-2 TGTGCCAGCAGCAAGACAGCTTCTGGAAACACCATATATTTT CASSKTASGNTIYF
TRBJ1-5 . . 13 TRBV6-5 TGTGCCAGCAGCAGGGGTTCGGCTCAGCCCCAGCATTTT CASSRGSAQPQHF
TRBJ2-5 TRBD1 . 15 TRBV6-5 TGTGCCAGCAGTCAGACAGGGCATAGTAGGGAGACCCAGTACTTC CASSQTGHSRETQYF
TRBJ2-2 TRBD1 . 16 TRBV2 TGTGCCAGCAGTTGGACAGGCACCGCGAACACCGGGGAGCTGTTTTTT CASSWTGTANTGELFF
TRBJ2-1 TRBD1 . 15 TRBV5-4 TGTGCCAGCAGCTTGAGGCAGGGGGCCCACAATGAGCAGTTCTTC CASSLRQGAHNEQFF
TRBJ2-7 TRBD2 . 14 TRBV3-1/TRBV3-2 TGTGCCAGCAGGCAGACTAGCGGGATGGACGAGCAGTACTTC CASRQTSGMDEQYF
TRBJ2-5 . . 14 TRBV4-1 TGCGCCAGCAGCCAAGATCCTGGGAGGGAGACCCAGTACTTC CASSQDPGRETQYF
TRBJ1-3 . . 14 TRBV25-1 TGTGCCAGCTACAGGGTAGCAAGGAAAAACACCATATATTTT CASYRVARKNTIYF
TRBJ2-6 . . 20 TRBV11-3 TGTGCCAGCAGCTTAGCCTCAACTAGAATGGAGGACTCTGGGGCCAACGTCCTGACTTTC CASSLASTRMEDSGANVLTF
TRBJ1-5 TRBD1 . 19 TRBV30 TGTGCCTGGAGTCTCCCATGGGACAGGGGAATCGCTAGCAATCAGCCCCAGCATTTT CAWSLPWDRGIASNQPQHF